The next 2 T cell receptor beta chains were all read from a single sample in a study of blood T cell repertoires in COVID-19. The assay was immunoSEQ multiplex PCR, and TCRdb's table has in-frame clones only and misses some. The table shows a few hundred thousand clones, with approximately 86% occurring only once. The sample taken for sequencing was peripheral blood. The source is a man between 60 and 70 years old with acute or convalescent COVID-19.

The chain carries TRBV7-8 and TRBJ2-6; 7 bases align to TRBD1. This CDR3 contains 19 residues. Unmatched junction bases numbered 15, after V lost 5 bases and J lost 2 bases. Germline CDR1 reads SGHVS; CDR2 reads FQNEAQ. For the CDR3, the DNA is TGTGCCAGCAGCGGACAGACAGGGCCCATCCCCACTGGGGCCAACGTCCTGACTTTC. It translates to CASSGQTGPIPTGANVLTF. Full variable domain (remainder filled in from reference TRBV7-8 and TRBJ2-6): GAGVSQSPRYKVAKRGQDVALRCDPISGHVSLFWYQQALGQGPEFLTYFQNEAQLDKSGLPSDRFFAERPEGSVSTLKIQRTQQEDSAVYLCASSGQTGPIPTGANVLTFGAGSRLTVL.

V is TRBV6-5 and J is TRBJ2-7; TRBD1 agrees at 11 bases. Germline trimming cut 8 bases from V and 4 bases from J; bases unmatched to any gene: 10. Germline V gene data show CDR1 as MNHEY and CDR2 as SVGAGI. This CDR3 spans 15 amino acids. The CDR3 loop is CASLPGTGGEYEQYF. CDR3 coding DNA: TGTGCCAGCCTTCCCGGGACAGGGGGTGAATACGAGCAGTACTTC.